These 8 T cell receptor beta chains were all obtained from the same sample, sequenced in a study of control samples from healthy donors and cancer patients. Produced via immunoSEQ multiplex PCR; TCRdb's table is partial and in-frame only. The data show some 210,000 clones, about 89% seen once. Input material: blood. All receptors come from a man aged 30 to 39 in good health.

This clone was observed a few times. This rearrangement joins TRBV5-1 to TRBJ1-2, with 7 nucleotides matching TRBD1. Trimming cost V 3 bases and J 5 bases; bases outside gene matches: 1. CDR1 and CDR2 from the germline V gene are SGHRS and YFSETQ. The CDR3 runs 12 residues. CDR3 in amino acids: CASSSTGYGYTF. CDR3 nucleotide sequence: TGCGCCAGCAGCTCGACAGGGTATGGCTACACCTTC. The entire variable domain, with the rest obtained from reference TRBV5-1 and TRBJ1-2, is as follows: KAGVTQTPRYLIKTRGQQVTLSCSPISGHRSVSWYQQTPGQGLQFLFEYFSETQRNKGNFPGRFSGRQFSNSRSEMNVSTLELGDSALYLCASSSTGYGYTFGSGTRLTVV.

The chain combines TRBV19 with TRBJ1-4; D call uncertain. This CDR3 is 13 amino acids long. In germline, CDR1 is LNHDA, CDR2 SQIVND (reference sequence). V gave up 7 bases and J gave up 4 bases, with 10 bases separating them. The CDR3 DNA reads TGTGCCAGTACGCCGGCGGGTAATGAAAAACTGTTTTTT. Encoded protein: CASTPAGNEKLFF.

This sequence joins TRBV27 and TRBJ1-4; D ambiguous. Germline loops: CDR1 MNHEY, CDR2 SMNVEV (reference sequence). This CDR3 is built from 15 residues. V was shortened by 0 bases and J by 6 bases, with 11 bases between the two germline ends. The CDR3 protein is CASSLSSSAYEKLFF. In DNA, the CDR3 is TGTGCCAGCAGTTTATCGTCGAGTGCGTATGAAAAACTGTTTTTT.

This clone occurred once. The J gene is TRBJ1-6, the V gene TRBV20-1; 7 bases are a match to TRBD1. Germline-derived CDR1 and CDR2 are DFQATT and SNEGSKA (reference sequence). The CDR3 totals 18 residues. V lost 3 bases and J lost 0; bases outside the gene matches: 11. This chain's CDR3 is CSASPGGQISSYNSPLHF. The CDR3, as DNA: TGCAGTGCTAGTCCCGGGGGACAGATCAGCTCCTATAATTCACCCCTCCACTTT.

This sequence joins TRBV4-2 and TRBJ2-5, with TRBD2 matching 9 bases. The V gene end was trimmed by 0 bases and the J gene end by 6 bases; junction bases not matched to a gene: 8. CDR3 length: 16 residues. Germline V lookup: CDR1 LGHNA, CDR2 YNFKEQ. CDR3 sequence (DNA): TGTGCCAGCAGCCAAGATTTTAGCGGGGGTTGGCAGACCCAGTACTTC. As protein: CASSQDFSGGWQTQYF.

This chain links TRBV5-1 with TRBJ2-2; D might be TRBD1 (6 bases). Trimming removed 3 bases at V and 0 bases at J, with 12 bases between. Germline CDR1 and CDR2: SGHRS and YFSETQ. The CDR3 contains 16 residues. CDR3 sequence: CASSWTELANTGELFF. The CDR3 nucleotides read TGCGCCAGCAGCTGGACAGAACTCGCGAACACCGGGGAGCTGTTTTTT.

This clone is a singleton in its sample. The chain has TRBV4-1 and TRBJ1-6; D gene unclear. The germline V and J ends were trimmed by 1 base and 7 bases, with 23 bases remaining between them. The CDR3 is made up of 19 amino acids. Germline CDR1 is MGHRA and CDR2 is YSYEKL. The CDR3 DNA follows: TGCGCCAGCAGCCAAGTCGGCGTTCGGGTCAGCGGAACAAATTCACCCCTCCACTTT. Amino acids: CASSQVGVRVSGTNSPLHF.

This chain links TRBV24-1 with TRBJ2-7, with D perhaps matching TRBD2 (5 bases). Between the trimmed V and J ends, which lost 7 bases and 2 bases, there was a span of 17 bases. Germline V gene lookup returns CDR1 KGHDR and CDR2 SFDVKD. This CDR3 has 15 residues. The CDR3 nucleotides are TGTGCCACCAGGCCCAGTAGGTTACTAGCCTACGAGCAGTACTTC. This translates into CATRPSRLLAYEQYF.